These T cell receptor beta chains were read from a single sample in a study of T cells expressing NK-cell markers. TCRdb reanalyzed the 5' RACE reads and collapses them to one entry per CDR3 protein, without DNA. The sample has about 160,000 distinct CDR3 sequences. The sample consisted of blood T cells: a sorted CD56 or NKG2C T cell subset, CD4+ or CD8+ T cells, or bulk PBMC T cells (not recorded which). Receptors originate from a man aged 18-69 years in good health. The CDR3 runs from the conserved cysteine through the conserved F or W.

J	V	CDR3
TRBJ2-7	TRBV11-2	CASSWTQGTYEQYF
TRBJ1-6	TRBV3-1	CASSQTGGNNSPLHF
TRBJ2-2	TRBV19	CASSSILPGVYTGELFF
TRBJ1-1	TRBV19	CASSPHRRQARVNTEAFF
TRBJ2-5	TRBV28	CASSSSRETGETQYF
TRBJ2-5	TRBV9	CASSIRDRVRETQYF
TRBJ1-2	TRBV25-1	CASSEWVPMSSYTF
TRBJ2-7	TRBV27	CASRQGTAYEQYF
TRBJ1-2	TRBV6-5	CASSYGGNYYGYTF
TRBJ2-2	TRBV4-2	CASSQGLADTGELFF
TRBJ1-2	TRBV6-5	CASSYKGNHYGYTF
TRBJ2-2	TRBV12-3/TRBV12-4	CASSGTSGTGELFF
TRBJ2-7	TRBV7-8	CASSLSPSRMREQYF
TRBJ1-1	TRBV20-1	CSAEANTEAFF